The text below deals with one T cell receptor beta chain. Its target is unknown. CDR3 length: 16 residues. Germline loops: CDR1 MNHNY, CDR2 SVGAGI (reference sequence). V gave up 6 bases and J gave up 5 bases, with 19 bases separating them. This sample is part of a study of T cell responses to AZD1222 COVID-19 vaccine. Sequenced by immunoSEQ multiplex PCR; TCRdb stores in-frame clones only, minus some. The sample consists of 75,000 to 85,000 clones, roughly 90% of them appearing once. Study conclusions and caveats: Increases in Spike-specific TCR breadth and depth were seen after two AZD1222 doses. It should be noted that donors were predominantly white British and more often female, and clonal diversity was possibly underestimated.

The J gene is TRBJ1-4, the V gene TRBV6-6; a possible D gene is TRBD1 (6 bases). This material consisted of peripheral blood, taken on day 0 of AZD1222 vaccination. This sequence was found in an adult in good health. CDR3 in amino acids: CASRQTGWTENEKLFF. The CDR3 DNA follows: TGTGCCAGCAGGCAAACGGGGTGGACAGAAAATGAAAAACTGTTTTTT.